Sequencing of this T cell receptor (beta chain) was carried out in a study of long-term antiretroviral therapy in people with HIV. Looking at the study overall: The oldest samples precede the 2015 immediate-ART recommendation by about a decade. Points from the study as a whole: The study found that diversity rose after ART but stayed below transplant donor controls.

Researchers ran immunoSEQ v3.0 at survey level. Clones were read by immunoSEQ multiplex PCR, and TCRdb kept only the in-frame ones, dropping some. Of about 48,000 clones listed, under 90% are singletons. This clone was recorded once. Its target is unknown. The source was unsorted PBMCs, collected 0.8 years after starting antiretroviral therapy. The TCR comes from a woman aged 18-30 years with HIV.

CDR3 coding DNA: TGTGCCAGCAGTTACAGGACCGGGGAGCTGTTTTTT. Protein: CASSYRTGELFF. The chain has TRBV6-5 and TRBJ2-2; D is unclear. Germline loops: CDR1 MNHEY, CDR2 SVGAGI. V lost 2 bases and J lost 5, with 3 bases in between. The CDR3 has 12 residues.